The 21 T cell receptor beta chains presented below share a single source sample, sequenced in a study of Ad26.COV2.S vaccination and SARS-CoV-2 variants. The treatment is: about 20 received Ad26.COV2.S at low or high dose, single or two shots; about 5 received placebo; per-sample allocation not given. Following the first vaccine or placebo injection, samples were taken on day 63. Repertoires were generated with immunoSEQ multiplex PCR, while TCRdb's copy carries only in-frame clones and drops some. Of 380,000 or so clones in the sample, about four fifths were seen once. The sample here was peripheral blood, taken in a trial of Ad26.COV2.S vaccine versus placebo. Receptor source: a person aged 18-60 years who received the Ad26.COV2.S COVID-19 vaccine or a placebo.

The chain carries TRBV30 and TRBJ1-5; unclear D gene. This CDR3 contains 14 residues. V lost 2 bases to trimming and J lost 2 bases, with 10 bases between them. Germline-derived CDR1 and CDR2 are GTSNPN and SVGIG (reference sequence). CDR3 in amino acids: CAWSNRWGNQPQHF. The CDR3 DNA follows: TGTGCCTGGAGTAACAGATGGGGCAATCAGCCCCAGCATTTT.

CDR3: CASSPGRGRGNEQYF. Here the CDR3 DNA reads TGTGCCAGCAGCCCAGGGAGGGGAAGGGGCAACGAGCAGTACTTC. The chain carries TRBV5-6 and TRBJ2-7; 7 bases line up with TRBD2. The V gene end was trimmed by 4 bases and the J gene end by 5 bases; junction bases not matched to a gene: 12. The CDR3 runs 15 residues. Germline V gene lookup returns CDR1 SGHDT and CDR2 YYEEEE.

V and J are TRBV3-1 (or the pseudogene TRBV3-2) and TRBJ2-3; 10 bases are a match to TRBD2. J gave up 0 bases and V 3 bases, and 9 bases lay outside the gene matches. The CDR3 length is 18 residues. Germline lookup yields CDR1 LGHDT and CDR2 YNNKEL (reference sequence). The CDR3: CASSHRTGTSVSTDTQYF. In DNA form, the CDR3 reads TGTGCCAGCAGCCACAGGACCGGGACTAGCGTAAGCACAGATACGCAGTATTTT.

The chain couples TRBV7-3 to TRBJ2-7, with 8 bases fitting TRBD2. V shed 1 base, J shed 1 base, and the junction held 3 bases outside the gene matches. CDR3 length equals 15 residues. The V gene's germline CDR1 is SGHTA and CDR2 FQGTGA. The chain's CDR3 is CASSLIGGGSYEQYF. The CDR3 DNA is TGTGCCAGCAGCTTAATCGGGGGGGGGTCCTACGAGCAGTACTTC.

The chain employs TRBV20-1 and TRBJ1-3, with 7 bases that match TRBD1. The V and J ends lost 3 bases and 3 bases, in that order; junction bases with no gene match: 5. Germline V gene sequence: CDR1 DFQATT, CDR2 SNEGSKA (reference sequence). The CDR3 contains 14 residues. DNA for the CDR3: TGCAGTGCTAGTAGGGGGCTAGGTGGAAACACCATATATTTT. It specifies CSASRGLGGNTIYF.

This rearrangement joins TRBV6-5 to TRBJ1-2; D is unresolved. CDR1 is MNHEY, CDR2 SVGAGI, per germline. CDR3 size: 15 residues. Trimming took 2 bases from V and 2 from J, leaving 12 bases between them. The CDR3 region is CASSYRTRLNYGYTF. DNA of the CDR3: TGTGCCAGCAGTTACCGGACCCGGCTAAACTATGGCTACACCTTC.

The J gene is TRBJ1-2, the V gene TRBV7-2; 10 nucleotides line up with TRBD1. Losses at the gene ends were 4 bases for V and 2 bases for J; bases not matched to a gene: 1. The CDR3 length is 14 residues. CDR1 is SGHTA, CDR2 FQGNSA, per germline. The CDR3 reads CASSSTGGNYGYTF. In DNA, the CDR3 is TGTGCCAGCAGCTCGACAGGGGGCAACTATGGCTACACCTTC.

The chain combines TRBV6-5 with TRBJ1-1; possibly TRBD1 for D (6 bases). Trimming removed 8 bases at V and 10 bases at J, with 20 bases between. The germline V gene has CDR1 MNHEY and CDR2 SVGAGI. There are 13 residues in the CDR3. CDR3 region: CASHRRQAGGAFF. CDR3 DNA sequence: TGTGCCAGCCATCGCAGACAGGCGGGGGGAGCTTTCTTT.

DNA for the CDR3: TGTGCCAGCCGGCTTCCCGAAGGCGGGGAGCTGTTTTTT. Translating it yields CASRLPEGGELFF. The chain employs TRBV12-3 or TRBV12-4 and TRBJ2-2, with unresolved D. CDR3 length: 13 amino acids. Trimming shortened V by 8 bases and J by 7 bases, and 14 bases separated the two germline ends.

This clone was seen only a few times. This rearrangement joins TRBV9 to TRBJ1-4; 7 nucleotides match TRBD1. CDR3 size: 13 residues. With 3 bases clipped from V and 8 bases from J, the junction kept 4 bases outside the gene matches. CDR1 is SGDLS and CDR2 is YYNGEE in the germline V gene. CDR3 sequence reads: CASSGTGGEKLFF. The CDR3 DNA sequence: TGTGCCAGCAGCGGGACAGGAGGGGAAAAACTGTTTTTT.

The CDR3, as DNA: TGTGCCAGCAGTTTCGGGGCAAACGAGCAGTACTTC. This encodes CASSFGANEQYF. The chain couples TRBV27 to TRBJ2-7; D might be TRBD1 or TRBD2, each matching 5 bases. Germline V CDR1 and CDR2: MNHEY, SMNVEV (reference sequence). Between the trimmed V and J ends, which lost 3 bases and 5 bases, there was a span of 8 bases. The CDR3 totals 12 residues.

V is TRBV5-1 and J is TRBJ2-1; 7 bases fit TRBD2. The CDR3 has 15 residues. The J segment lost 8 bases and the V segment lost 10 bases, leaving 18 bases of the junction unmatched. Germline assignment: CDR1 SGHRS and CDR2 YFSETQ. CDR3: CASRRAGERGDEQFF. The CDR3 bases are TGCGCCTCCAGACGGGCGGGGGAAAGAGGCGATGAGCAGTTCTTC.

With regard to this clone: Other DNA sequences from this sample encode an identical CDR3 as well. The gene calls are TRBV7-2 and TRBJ2-5; D is uncertain. In germline, CDR1 is SGHTA, CDR2 FQGNSA. V was cut by 5 bases and J by 4 bases, with 11 bases left in between. The CDR3 has 13 amino acids. CDR3 nucleotide sequence: TGTGCCAGCAGCCTCGGCCGGGCAGAGACCCAGTACTTC. It codes for CASSLGRAETQYF.

The chain joins TRBV7-3 to TRBJ2-7; TRBD2 aligns across 8 bases. J lost 3 bases, V lost 2 bases, and 15 bases had no gene match. The CDR3 is 18 residues long. Per the germline V gene, CDR1 is SGHTA and CDR2 is FQGTGA. The CDR3 bases are TGTGCCAGCAGCTTATCCCCCCTGGGTAGCGGGACGCGCTACGAGCAGTACTTC. It codes for CASSLSPLGSGTRYEQYF.

This chain connects TRBV9 to TRBJ2-5; 8 nucleotides match TRBD2. Germline V gives CDR1 SGDLS, CDR2 YYNGEE. V was clipped by 0 bases and J by 3 bases; unmatched bases: 7. The CDR3 spans 16 residues. CDR3 bases: TGTGCCAGCAGCGTAGGAGCGGGAGCGGGGGAAGAGACCCAGTACTTC. Translated, it gives CASSVGAGAGEETQYF.

V usage is TRBV7-9 and J usage is TRBJ1-1, with D perhaps matching TRBD1 (5 bases). Germline V gene sequence: CDR1 SEHNR, CDR2 FQNEAQ (reference sequence). The ends were cut back, 5 bases at V and 5 bases at J, with 9 bases in the middle. The length of the CDR3 is 12 residues. In nucleotides, the CDR3 is TGTGCCAGCAGCCCGCAGGGTACTGAAGCTTTCTTT. This codes for CASSPQGTEAFF.

The chain combines TRBV3-1 (or the pseudogene TRBV3-2) with TRBJ1-4; weak D call: TRBD1 (5 bases). This CDR3 is built from 18 residues. V was clipped by 3 bases and J by 5 bases, with 22 bases between them. Germline V gene sequence: CDR1 LGHDT, CDR2 YNNKEL (reference sequence). CDR3 nucleotide sequence: TGTGCCAGCAGCCAGACCGGGGTGAGGTGGGGCGTAAATGAAAAACTGTTTTTT. The encoded protein is CASSQTGVRWGVNEKLFF.

CDR3 protein: CASAITRETQYF. The CDR3 nucleotides are TGTGCCAGCGCGATAACACGGGAGACCCAGTACTTC. The chain is built from TRBV28 and TRBJ2-5; unclear D gene. In germline, CDR1 is MDHEN, CDR2 SYDVKM. The CDR3 length is 12 residues. The V end was cut by 8 bases, the J end by 5 bases, with 12 bases between.

This chain uses TRBV5-6 with TRBJ1-1; perhaps TRBD1 as D (5 bases). V shed 2 bases and J shed 6 bases, with 14 bases lying between them. Germline values: CDR1 SGHDT, CDR2 YYEEEE. This CDR3 comprises 14 residues. In DNA form, the CDR3 reads TGTGCCAGCAGCTTACCAGGGTTGAGAGCTGAAGCTTTCTTT. Its protein is CASSLPGLRAEAFF.

This chain joins TRBV6-5 and TRBJ1-6, with a possible D match to TRBD1 (6 bases). CDR3 length equals 10 residues. The germline V gene has CDR1 MNHEY and CDR2 SVGAGI. Trimming shortened V by 8 bases and J by 14 bases, and 10 bases separated the two germline ends. In DNA form, the CDR3 reads TGTGCCAGCGGGGGGCCCACCCTCCACTTT. It encodes CASGGPTLHF.

This chain connects TRBV7-2 to TRBJ2-5, with D perhaps TRBD1 (6 bases). The germline gives CDR1 SGHTA, CDR2 FQGNSA. There are 15 residues in the CDR3. Trimming stripped 5 bases from V and 4 bases from J, with 17 bases between. The CDR3 protein is CASSITQGFGETQYF. The CDR3 coding sequence is TGTGCCAGCAGCATTACGCAGGGGTTCGGAGAGACCCAGTACTTC.